These 4 T cell receptor beta chains were all obtained from the same sample, sequenced in a study of T cells after somatic rescue of genetic block (dated by TCRdb to 2020 to 2022). The library was obtained by the immunoSEQ multiplex PCR assay. What TCRdb holds here is the immuneACCESS table cut down to in-frame rearrangements. Part of the clones is not present; checked against another copy, under half of the missing clones reflect an unresolved V gene, and the others are unexplained. The sample contains 60,000 to 90,000 clones, about nine tenths of them found a single time. The top ten hold around 2.8% of the sample. The specimen sequenced was peripheral blood mononuclear cells (PBMCs). These TCRs come from a man between 25 and 39 years old.

The V gene is TRBV4-2, the J gene TRBJ1-2, with TRBD1 identical over 7 bases. Unmatched junction bases numbered 4, after V lost 2 bases and J lost 4 bases. CDR1 is LGHNA, CDR2 YNFKEQ, per germline. The CDR3 spans 14 residues. The CDR3 region is CASSQYRGSYGYTF. The CDR3 DNA sequence: TGTGCCAGCAGCCAATACAGGGGCAGCTATGGCTACACCTTC.

This rearrangement joins TRBV18 to TRBJ2-7; 9 bases match TRBD1. Looked up from germline, CDR1 is KGHSH and CDR2 is LQKENI. There are 16 residues in the CDR3. V gave up 4 bases and J gave up 3 bases; unmatched junction bases: 10. Here the CDR3 DNA reads TGTGCCAGCTCACAAATCGCCGGGACAGGGCGCTACGAGCAGTACTTC. It codes for CASSQIAGTGRYEQYF.

The J gene is TRBJ2-1, the V gene TRBV9; D remains unclear. Trimming took 2 bases from V and 3 from J, leaving 9 bases between them. The CDR3 runs to 14 residues. Looked up from germline, CDR1 is SGDLS and CDR2 is YYNGEE. For the CDR3, the DNA is TGTGCCAGCAGCGTGACTGGAAACTACAATGAGCAGTTCTTC. Residues: CASSVTGNYNEQFF.

This clone was picked up a small number of times. The chain uses TRBV19 and TRBJ2-1; 7 bases map to TRBD1. The CDR3 is made up of 13 amino acids. After removal of 7 bases from V and 10 bases from J, the junction contained 10 bases not matched to a gene. CDR1 and CDR2 (germline): LNHDA, SQIVND (reference sequence). DNA for the CDR3: TGTGCCAGTACCGCGACAGGGTGGGGGGAGCAGTTCTTC. Protein: CASTATGWGEQFF.